Below, one T cell receptor (beta chain) is given with its context. Its antigen is undetermined. The protocol was immunoSEQ multiplex PCR, while the TCRdb copy is restricted to in-frame clones and leaves out a portion. The table records 32,000 or so clones, about 85% of them present only once. The entry originates in a study of STAT5B mutations in CD4+ large granular lymphocyte leukemia. At the level of the study: Among healthy controls, a particular HLA allele went with more CDR3 'QG' motifs. Notes on the study in general: Top patient clones used TRBV06 genes more often: 8/27 versus 2/35 in controls.

From germline, CDR1 is LNHDA and CDR2 SQIVND (reference sequence). CDR3 size: 17 residues. After removal of 3 bases from V and 4 bases from J, the junction contained 11 bases not matched to a gene. Sequenced: CD4+ T cells from blood buffy coats. This TCR came from a human donor in good health. The rearrangement uses TRBV19 and TRBJ2-1, with 8 bases aligning to TRBD1. CDR3 sequence reads: CASSIFRTGTRYNEQFF. In nucleotides, the CDR3 is TGTGCCAGTAGTATTTTCCGGACAGGGACACGATACAATGAGCAGTTCTTC.